This record looks at one T cell receptor beta chain sequence and its context. Its specificity is not known. This sample stems from a study of T cell repertoires in cytomegalovirus infection. Germline assignment: CDR1 SGHVT and CDR2 SQSDAQ. CDR3 length: 11 residues. The V gene lost 8 bases and the J gene lost 6 bases, with 11 bases spanning the gap. MiXCR, applied by TCRdb to the reads, yields one record per CDR3 protein. The sample lists approximately 910,000 distinct CDR3 sequences; roughly 31% were seen once. This receptor was identified in a human donor in good health (CMV status not recorded). Some clones in this sample may be carry-over from other donors' samples. The chain combines TRBV7-4 with TRBJ2-7; perhaps D is TRBD1 or TRBD2 (5 bases each). This sample comprised cultured CD8+ T cells from PBMCs, obtained from culture after CMV antigen stimulation. The CDR3 region is CASGGVGEQYV. CDR3 DNA: TGTGCCAGCGGGGGAGTCGGCGAGCAGTACGTC.